This T cell receptor (beta chain) was observed in a study of tumor-infiltrating lymphocytes in primary liver carcinoma. Reverse transcription of roughly 480 ng total RNA with a constant-region primer produced TCR beta cDNA. Each TCR beta library was derived from three nested multiplex PCR rounds that employed slightly modified ARM-PCR. The first two PCR rounds used TRBV1-TRBV30 forward primers with a C-beta reverse primer, about 10 cycles each. TCRdb used MiXCR to reprocess the multiplex PCR reads, holding one entry per CDR3 protein. The profile shows fewer than 90,000 distinct CDR3 sequences, around 70% of them singletons. This clonotype appeared many times. The length of the CDR3 is 14 residues. CDR1 is SQVTM, CDR2 ANQGSEA, per germline. Deletions cut 4 bases from V and 5 bases from J, with 15 bases between. Extraction of RNA together with DNA used about 17-30 mg of unsorted bulk tissue.

This TCR derives from a man aged 35 to 55 with primary liver carcinoma and hepatitis B virus infection. The V and J genes are TRBV29-1 and TRBJ2-1, with no clear D. Sequenced material: liver tumor tissue from sampling region 1. This sample's subset: tumor region T1, superior pole. DNA of the CDR3: TGCAGCGTTGCGGCTCTCGGTCGGGACAATGAGCAGTTCTTC. Amino acid sequence: CSVAALGRDNEQFF.